The clone carrying this T cell receptor beta chain was recorded only once. Assay used: immunoSEQ multiplex PCR; TCRdb lists only in-frame clones, some missing. The data hold a few hundred thousand clones, with around 88% observed a single time. Germline CDR1 reads SGHTA; CDR2 reads FQGNSA. The CDR3 is 14 residues long. V lost 0 bases and J 4 bases, leaving 7 bases between the germline ends. These data come from a study of blood T cell repertoires in COVID-19. Looking at the study overall: Donors in the United States, Italy and Spain gave samples during acute or convalescent COVID-19.

This TCR was sampled from a woman between 45 and 65 years old with acute or convalescent COVID-19. Source material: peripheral blood. The V gene is TRBV7-2, the J gene TRBJ1-3; a possible D gene is TRBD1 (5 bases). The CDR3 loop is CASSLADIGNTIYF. The DNA of the CDR3 is TGTGCCAGCAGCTTAGCGGACATAGGAAACACCATATATTTT.